This TCR beta chain was found in a study of T cells in Graves' hyperthyroidism and ophthalmopathy. The junction had 8 bases not matched to a gene; V was cut back by 2 bases and J by 5 bases. Per the germline V gene, CDR1 is ENHRY and CDR2 is SYGVKD. The CDR3 has 17 residues. TCR beta CDR3 region amplification was performed from RNA transcripts. HTBI primers drove first-round RT-PCR of the TCR CDR3. TCRdb called the multiplex PCR reads again in MiXCR, with one record for every CDR3 protein. The data show more than 350,000 distinct CDR3 sequences, more than 13% seen once. Fresh peripheral blood, around 11 ml of it, supplied the PBMCs. This clonotype was picked up a small number of times.

The TCR comes from a woman aged 30 to 39 with Graves' hyperthyroidism. The source material was blood. V is TRBV10-3 and J is TRBJ2-5; 13 bases line up with TRBD2. This chain's CDR3 is CAISEPGLAGAPETQYF. In DNA form, the CDR3 reads TGTGCCATCAGTGAGCCTGGACTAGCGGGAGCCCCCGAGACCCAGTACTTC.